The rows below give T cell receptor beta chains drawn from one sample of a study of T-cell reconstitution after alpha-beta-depleted transplantation in children. TCRdb processed the PCR reads anew with MiXCR; each CDR3 protein has one entry. The table shows 550,000 to 800,000 distinct CDR3 sequences, with around 13% occurring only once. Sample: PBMCs, taken before TCRalphabeta/CD19-depleted stem cell transplant. These receptor sequences come from a girl aged 2 to 10 with congenital amegakaryocytic thrombocytopenia, due to receive a stem cell transplant. The CDR3 runs from the conserved cysteine through the conserved F or W. A D gene is named only where the DNA matches it firmly. A row's size may be missing; if present it is once, few, many or a size class.

V: TRBV19; D: TRBD2; size: few; J: TRBJ2-1; DNA: TGTGCCAGTAGTAAGCTAGCGGGAGGGCCTAACAATGAGCAGTTCTTC; CDR3: CASSKLAGGPNNEQFF
V: TRBV7-6; D: -; size: -; J: TRBJ1-6; DNA: TGTGCCAGCAGCCTACAAAGGAGCTCCTATAATTCACCCCTCCACTTT; CDR3: CASSLQRSSYNSPLHF
V: TRBV20-1; D: -; size: few; J: TRBJ1-6; DNA: TGCAGTGCTAGAGTTGGTCTCCAAAATTCACCCCTCCACTTT; CDR3: CSARVGLQNSPLHF
V: TRBV5-1; D: TRBD2; size: few; J: TRBJ2-7; DNA: TGCGCCAGCAGCTTACGGGGGGGGCCATCAACCTCCTACGAGCAGTACTTC; CDR3: CASSLRGGPSTSYEQYF
V: TRBV6-1; D: -; size: many; J: TRBJ2-2; DNA: TGTGCCAGCAGCCACGTGGCCGGGCGGGAGCTGTTTTTT; CDR3: CASSHVAGRELFF
V: TRBV10-2; D: -; size: few; J: TRBJ2-5; DNA: TGCGCCAGCAGCAGAATGGGTTTAGAGACCCAGTACTTC; CDR3: CASSRMGLETQYF
V: TRBV20-1; D: -; size: few; J: TRBJ1-1; DNA: TGCAGTGCTAGAGACAGGGGCTCGAACACTGAAGCTTTCTTT; CDR3: CSARDRGSNTEAFF
V: TRBV5-1; D: TRBD2; size: many; J: TRBJ2-1; DNA: TGCGCCAGCAGCTGGCTAGCGGGAGAAGGTAATGAGCAGTTCTTC; CDR3: CASSWLAGEGNEQFF
V: TRBV7-7; D: TRBD2; size: many; J: TRBJ2-1; DNA: TGTGCCAGCAGCCGCCCGGGACTAGCGGGAGGCCCTACTAACAATGAGCAGTTCTTC; CDR3: CASSRPGLAGGPTNNEQFF
V: TRBV5-1; D: -; size: many; J: TRBJ2-2; DNA: TGCGCCAGCAGCTTGGCCCGGGCTAGCGAAGAGCTGTTTTTT; CDR3: CASSLARASEELFF
V: TRBV5-1; D: -; size: many; J: TRBJ2-7; DNA: TGCGCCAGCAGCGAATCGCGGGCCGGGAGCTCCTACGAGCAGTACTTC; CDR3: CASSESRAGSSYEQYF
V: TRBV2; D: -; size: -; J: TRBJ2-1; DNA: TGTGCCAGCAGTGTTTCTAGCGACAATGAGCAGTTCTTC; CDR3: CASSVSSDNEQFF
V: TRBV12-3/TRBV12-4; D: -; size: many; J: TRBJ2-1; DNA: TGTGCCAGCAGTTCCCCCCCAATCGGGTCCTACAATGAGCAGTTCTTC; CDR3: CASSSPPIGSYNEQFF
V: TRBV20-1; D: TRBD1; size: many; J: TRBJ1-2; DNA: TGCAGTGCTCGAAAGTCAGGGGGCTATGGCTACACCTTC; CDR3: CSARKSGGYGYTF
V: TRBV20-1; D: -; size: many; J: TRBJ1-1; DNA: TGCAGTGCACAGATGAACACTGAAGCTTTCTTT; CDR3: CSAQMNTEAFF
V: TRBV15; D: -; size: -; J: TRBJ1-4; DNA: TGTGCCACCAGCAGAGATACGGCAGATGAAAAACTGTTTTTT; CDR3: CATSRDTADEKLFF
V: TRBV24-1; D: -; size: many; J: TRBJ2-3; DNA: TGTGCCACCAGTGACAGGGACCTGGGGAAGGATACGCAGTATTTT; CDR3: CATSDRDLGKDTQYF
V: TRBV7-7; D: -; size: many; J: TRBJ2-1; DNA: TGTGCCAGCAGCTTAGGAGGGGTGTCCTACAATGAGCAGTTCTTC; CDR3: CASSLGGVSYNEQFF
V: TRBV29-1; D: TRBD2; size: many; J: TRBJ2-5; DNA: TGCAGCGTTGGGTATCTAGCGGGATTCTCTTCACAAGAGACCCAGTACTTC; CDR3: CSVGYLAGFSSQETQYF
V: TRBV15; D: TRBD1; size: -; J: TRBJ2-5; DNA: TGTGCCACCAGCAGAAAGACAGGGGGCCCAAACCAAGAGACCCAGTACTTC; CDR3: CATSRKTGGPNQETQYF
V: TRBV20-1; D: -; size: -; J: TRBJ2-3; DNA: TGCAGTCTGCTTAGCACAGATACGCAGTATTTT; CDR3: CSLLSTDTQYF
V: TRBV10-3; D: TRBD1; size: -; J: TRBJ2-6; DNA: TGTGCCATCAGTAGACAGGGGGGGGACTCTGGGGCCAACGTCCTGACTTTC; CDR3: CAISRQGGDSGANVLTF
V: TRBV2; D: -; size: -; J: TRBJ2-1; DNA: TGTGCCAGCAGACAAAGGTCCGGGGATGAGCAGTTCTTC; CDR3: CASRQRSGDEQFF
V: TRBV7-9; D: -; size: -; J: TRBJ2-7; DNA: TGTGCCAGCAGCTTAACAGACTCCTACGAGCAGTACTTC; CDR3: CASSLTDSYEQYF
V: TRBV20-1; D: TRBD2; size: few; J: TRBJ2-3; DNA: TGCAGTGCCGGGGGGGCTAGCCAACTTCTCTCAGATACGCAGTATTTT; CDR3: CSAGGASQLLSDTQYF
V: TRBV4-2; D: -; size: -; J: TRBJ2-7; DNA: TGTGCCAGCAGCCAAGCGCTATCTACCTACGAGCAGTACTTC; CDR3: CASSQALSTYEQYF
V: TRBV12-3/TRBV12-4; D: TRBD1; size: -; J: TRBJ1-5; DNA: TGTGCCAGCAGTGGGGGGACAGGGAAGGCAAATCAGCCCCAGCATTTT; CDR3: CASSGGTGKANQPQHF
V: TRBV5-1; D: -; size: many; J: TRBJ2-3; DNA: TGCGCCAGCAGCTTGTACACCAGCACAGATACGCAGTATTTT; CDR3: CASSLYTSTDTQYF
V: TRBV28; D: -; size: many; J: TRBJ2-5; DNA: TGTGCCAGCAGTTTTGAGACCCAGTACTTC; CDR3: CASSFETQYF
V: TRBV30; D: -; size: -; J: TRBJ1-1; DNA: TGTGCCTGGAGTGTACGACCCGGGATGAAGACTGAAGCTTTCTTT; CDR3: CAWSVRPGMKTEAFF
V: TRBV12-3/TRBV12-4; D: TRBD1; size: -; J: TRBJ2-1; DNA: TGTGCCAGCAGCCTGATGGGACAGGGTAATTCCCACCAGTTCTTC; CDR3: CASSLMGQGNSHQFF
V: TRBV11-2; D: -; size: -; J: TRBJ2-7; DNA: TGTGCCAGCAGTCCAATTAAGGGGCCATACGAGCAGTACTTC; CDR3: CASSPIKGPYEQYF
V: TRBV6-5; D: -; size: many; J: TRBJ2-3; DNA: TGTGCCAGCAGTTACAACTCGGCCGGGACCCGGCAGTATTTT; CDR3: CASSYNSAGTRQYF
V: TRBV12-3/TRBV12-4; D: TRBD1; size: many; J: TRBJ1-2; DNA: TGTGCCAGCAGAACAGGGGTTCTCGGCTACACCTTC; CDR3: CASRTGVLGYTF